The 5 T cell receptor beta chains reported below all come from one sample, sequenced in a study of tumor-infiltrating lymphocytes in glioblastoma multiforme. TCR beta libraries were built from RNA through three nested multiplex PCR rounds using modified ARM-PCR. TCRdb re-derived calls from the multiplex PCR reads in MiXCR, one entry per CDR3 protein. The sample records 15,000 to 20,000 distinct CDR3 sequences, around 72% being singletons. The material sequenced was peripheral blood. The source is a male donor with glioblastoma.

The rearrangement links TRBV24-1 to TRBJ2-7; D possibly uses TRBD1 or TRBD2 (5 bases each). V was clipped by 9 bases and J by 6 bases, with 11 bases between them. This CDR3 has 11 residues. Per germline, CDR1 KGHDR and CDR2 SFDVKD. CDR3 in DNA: TGTGCCACCTCGGGGCTGAGCGAGCAGTACTTC. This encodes CATSGLSEQYF.

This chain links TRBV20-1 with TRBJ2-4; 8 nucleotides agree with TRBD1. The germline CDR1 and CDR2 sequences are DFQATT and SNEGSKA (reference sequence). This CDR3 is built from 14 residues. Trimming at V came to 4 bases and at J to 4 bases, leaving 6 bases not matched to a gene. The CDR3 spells CSATHRTGKNIQYF. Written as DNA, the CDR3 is TGCAGTGCTACACACCGGACAGGGAAAAACATTCAGTACTTC.

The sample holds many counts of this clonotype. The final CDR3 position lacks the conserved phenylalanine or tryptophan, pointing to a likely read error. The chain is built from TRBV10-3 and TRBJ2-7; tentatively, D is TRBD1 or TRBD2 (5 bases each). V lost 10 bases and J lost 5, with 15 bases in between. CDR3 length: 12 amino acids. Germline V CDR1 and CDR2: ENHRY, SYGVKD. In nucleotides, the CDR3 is TGTGCCACCGGCCCGGGGCGTGACGAGCAGTACCTC. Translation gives CATGPGRDEQYL.

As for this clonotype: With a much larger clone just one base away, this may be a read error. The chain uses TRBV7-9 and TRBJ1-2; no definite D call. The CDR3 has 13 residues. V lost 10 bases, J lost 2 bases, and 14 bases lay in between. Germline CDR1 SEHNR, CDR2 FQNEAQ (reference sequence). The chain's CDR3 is CAITEGGNYGYTF. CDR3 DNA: TGTGCCATCACGGAGGGAGGGAACTATGGCTACACCTTC.

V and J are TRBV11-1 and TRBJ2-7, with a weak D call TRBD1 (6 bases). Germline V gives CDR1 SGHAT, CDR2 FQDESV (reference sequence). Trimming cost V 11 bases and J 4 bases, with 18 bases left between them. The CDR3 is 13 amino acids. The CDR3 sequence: CAGTPDQGYEQYF. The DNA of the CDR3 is TGTGCCGGCACCCCTGATCAGGGGTACGAGCAGTACTTC.